This TCR beta chain emerged from a study of blood T cell repertoires in COVID-19. Study at large: The cDNA or gDNA used as material had been derived from T cells, B-cell-depleted T cells, or PBMCs.

Profiled with immunoSEQ multiplex PCR; TCRdb holds only in-frame clones, not every one. The table records 300,000 or so clones, 75% to 95% of them present only once. Losses at the gene ends were 4 bases for V and 9 bases for J; bases not matched to a gene: 15. The germline gives CDR1 SGHAT, CDR2 FQNNGV. This CDR3 has 16 residues. Study members were between about 18 and 89 years old and lived in 24 US regions. The receptor's source is a woman in her 30s who had recovered from COVID-19. The sequenced sample consisted of PBMCs or T cells enriched from blood (not recorded which). V and J are TRBV11-2 and TRBJ2-1; 7 bases are shared with TRBD2. CDR3 amino acids: CASSWAGGSRFTEQFF. The CDR3, as DNA: TGTGCCAGCAGCTGGGCGGGCGGGAGTCGATTCACTGAGCAGTTCTTC.